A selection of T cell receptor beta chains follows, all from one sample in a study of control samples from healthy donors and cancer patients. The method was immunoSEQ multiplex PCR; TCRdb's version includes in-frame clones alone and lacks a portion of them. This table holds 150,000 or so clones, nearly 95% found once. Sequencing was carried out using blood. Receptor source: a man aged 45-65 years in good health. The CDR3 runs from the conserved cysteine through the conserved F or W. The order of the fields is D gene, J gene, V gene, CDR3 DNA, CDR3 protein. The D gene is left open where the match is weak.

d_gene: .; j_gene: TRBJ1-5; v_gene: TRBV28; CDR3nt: TGTGCCAGCATGGGACCAAATCAGCCCCAGCATTTT; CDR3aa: CASMGPNQPQHF
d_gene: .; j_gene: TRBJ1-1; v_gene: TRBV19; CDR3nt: TGTGCCAGTAGTATCGGACGGGAAAGGACTGAAGCTTTCTTT; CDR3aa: CASSIGRERTEAFF
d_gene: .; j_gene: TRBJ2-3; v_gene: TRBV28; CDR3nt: TGTGCCAGCAGTTTCGGAGGGAGGGGGGCAGATACGCAGTATTTT; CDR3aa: CASSFGGRGADTQYF
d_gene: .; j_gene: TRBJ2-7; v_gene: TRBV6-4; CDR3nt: TGTGCCAGCAGCGCCGGGACTTCAGCCTCCTACGAGCAGTACTTC; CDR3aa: CASSAGTSASYEQYF
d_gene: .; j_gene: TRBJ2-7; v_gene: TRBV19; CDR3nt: TGTGCCAGTAGCCCCCGCCCTTCATGGGGAACCTACGAGCAGTACTTC; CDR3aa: CASSPRPSWGTYEQYF
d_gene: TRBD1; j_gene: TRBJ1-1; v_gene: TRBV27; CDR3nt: TGTGCCAGCACCCTTTTACGGGACAGGGTTGGCACTGAAGCTTTCTTT; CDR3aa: CASTLLRDRVGTEAFF
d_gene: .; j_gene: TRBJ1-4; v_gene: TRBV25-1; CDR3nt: TGTGCCAGCACAGATAGCGCTAATGAAAAACTGTTTTTT; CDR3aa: CASTDSANEKLFF
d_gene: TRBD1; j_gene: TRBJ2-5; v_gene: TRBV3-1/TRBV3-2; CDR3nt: TGTGCCAGCAGCCAAGGACAGGGCCCACAAGAGACCCAGTACTTC; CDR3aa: CASSQGQGPQETQYF
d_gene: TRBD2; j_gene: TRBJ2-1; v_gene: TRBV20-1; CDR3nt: TGCAGTGCTAGTTCAGCGGGAGGCTCTTCAGGCAATGAGCAGTTCTTC; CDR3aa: CSASSAGGSSGNEQFF
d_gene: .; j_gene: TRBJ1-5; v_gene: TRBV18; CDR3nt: TGTGCCAGCTCAGTCAATCGAATACTTCAGCCCCAGCATTTT; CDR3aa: CASSVNRILQPQHF
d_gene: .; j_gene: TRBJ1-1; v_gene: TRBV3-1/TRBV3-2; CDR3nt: TGTGCCAGCAGCCAAGAGGGCAGATACACTGAAGCTTTCTTT; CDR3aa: CASSQEGRYTEAFF